This T cell receptor beta chain was retrieved from a study of T cells in Graves' hyperthyroidism and ophthalmopathy. Study-wide findings and caveats: Most expanded thyroid clonotypes above 0.001 recurred in blood.

A roughly 9.3 ml volume of fresh peripheral blood provided the PBMCs. The TCR beta CDR3 regions underwent amplification using RNA transcripts as the source. The HTBI primer set drove a first-round RT-PCR of the TCR CDR3. A single record per CDR3 protein comes from TCRdb applying MiXCR to the multiplex PCR reads. The sample contains a few hundred thousand distinct CDR3 sequences, 12% to 15% of which appear only once. V was shortened by 7 bases and J by 7 bases, with 19 bases between the two germline ends. This CDR3 is built from 15 residues. The germline gives CDR1 MDHEN, CDR2 SYDVKM. This clonotype has more than one count but fewer than ten. Antigen specificity is unknown.

Sequenced sample: blood. J is TRBJ2-2 and V is TRBV28; D may be TRBD2 (7 bases). The receptor's source is a woman in her late teens or twenties with Graves' hyperthyroidism. CDR3 coding DNA: TGTGCCAGCACCAGATTAGGGGGGGAGCACGGGGAGCTGTTTTTT. Translation: CASTRLGGEHGELFF.